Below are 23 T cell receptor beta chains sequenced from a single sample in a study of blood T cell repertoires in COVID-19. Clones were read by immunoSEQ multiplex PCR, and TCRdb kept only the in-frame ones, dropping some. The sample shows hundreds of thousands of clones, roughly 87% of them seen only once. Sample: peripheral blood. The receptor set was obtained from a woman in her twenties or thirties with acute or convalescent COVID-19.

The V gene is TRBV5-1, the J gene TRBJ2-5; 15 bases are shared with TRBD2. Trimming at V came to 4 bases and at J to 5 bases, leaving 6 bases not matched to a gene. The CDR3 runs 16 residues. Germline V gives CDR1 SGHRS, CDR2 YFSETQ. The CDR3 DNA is TGCGCCAGCAGCCGCGGGACTAGCGGGAGGTGGGAGACCCAGTACTTC. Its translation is CASSRGTSGRWETQYF.

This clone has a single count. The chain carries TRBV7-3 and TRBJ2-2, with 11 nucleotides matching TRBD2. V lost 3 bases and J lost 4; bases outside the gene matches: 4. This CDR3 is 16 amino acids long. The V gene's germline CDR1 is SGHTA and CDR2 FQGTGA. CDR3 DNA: TGTGCCAGCAGCTTTGCCGGGACTAGCGGCACCGGGGAGCTGTTTTTT. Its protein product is CASSFAGTSGTGELFF. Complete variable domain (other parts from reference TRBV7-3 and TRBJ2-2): GAGVSQTPSNKVTEKGKYVELRCDPISGHTALYWYRQSLGQGPEFLIYFQGTGAADDSGLPNDRFFAVRPEGSVSTLKIQRTERGDSAVYLCASSFAGTSGTGELFFGEGSRLTVL.

This chain's CDR3 is CASSLGLVGIQYF. The CDR3 DNA reads as TGTGCCAGCAGCTTAGGACTAGTCGGCATTCAGTACTTC. The chain recombines TRBV11-2 with TRBJ2-4; D is possibly TRBD2 (6 bases). Per the germline V gene, CDR1 is SGHAT and CDR2 is FQNNGV. V was clipped by 1 base and J by 9 bases, with 10 bases between them. The CDR3 runs to 13 residues.

Here the CDR3 DNA reads TGTGCCACCAGCAGAGAGCGGGGGGTCTGGGAGACCCAGTACTTC. Its translation is CATSRERGVWETQYF. The chain combines TRBV15 with TRBJ2-5; 8 bases are a match to TRBD2. Germline CDR1 LNHNV, CDR2 YYDKDF (reference sequence). The V gene end was trimmed by 0 bases and the J gene end by 5 bases; junction bases not matched to a gene: 5. This CDR3 has 15 amino acids.

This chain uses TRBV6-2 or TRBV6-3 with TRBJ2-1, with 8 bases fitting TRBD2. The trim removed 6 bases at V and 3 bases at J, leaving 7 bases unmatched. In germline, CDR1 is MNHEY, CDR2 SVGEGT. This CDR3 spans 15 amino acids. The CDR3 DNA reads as TGTGCCAGCAGCCCCTCAGGGACTAGCTACAATGAGCAGTTCTTC. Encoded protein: CASSPSGTSYNEQFF.

This CDR3 is CASSLAATGVTGELFF. DNA of the CDR3: TGTGCCAGCAGCTTAGCTGCGACGGGGGTCACCGGGGAGCTGTTTTTT. The chain uses TRBV7-9 and TRBJ2-2; D is possibly TRBD2 (6 bases). This CDR3 spans 16 amino acids. V gave up 0 bases and J gave up 4 bases, with 12 bases separating them. Germline loops: CDR1 SEHNR, CDR2 FQNEAQ (reference sequence).

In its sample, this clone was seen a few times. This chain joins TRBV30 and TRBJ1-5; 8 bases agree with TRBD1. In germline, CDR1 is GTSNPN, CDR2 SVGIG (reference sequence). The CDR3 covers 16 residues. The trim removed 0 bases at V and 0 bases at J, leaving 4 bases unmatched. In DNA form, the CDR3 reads TGTGCCTGGAGTGTATCCGGGACAGGTAGCAATCAGCCCCAGCATTTT. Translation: CAWSVSGTGSNQPQHF.

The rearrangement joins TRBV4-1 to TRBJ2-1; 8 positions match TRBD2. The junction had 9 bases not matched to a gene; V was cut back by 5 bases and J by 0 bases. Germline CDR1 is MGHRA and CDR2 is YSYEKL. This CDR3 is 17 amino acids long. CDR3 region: CASSALLAASSYNEQFF. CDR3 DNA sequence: TGCGCCAGCAGCGCCTTACTAGCGGCCAGCTCCTACAATGAGCAGTTCTTC.

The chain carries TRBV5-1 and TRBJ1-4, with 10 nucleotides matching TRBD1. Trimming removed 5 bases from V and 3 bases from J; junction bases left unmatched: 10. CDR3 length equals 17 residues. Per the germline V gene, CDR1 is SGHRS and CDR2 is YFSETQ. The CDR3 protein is CASRPGTGVLPNEKLFF. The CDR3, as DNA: TGCGCCAGCAGACCTGGGACAGGGGTGTTGCCTAATGAAAAACTGTTTTTT.

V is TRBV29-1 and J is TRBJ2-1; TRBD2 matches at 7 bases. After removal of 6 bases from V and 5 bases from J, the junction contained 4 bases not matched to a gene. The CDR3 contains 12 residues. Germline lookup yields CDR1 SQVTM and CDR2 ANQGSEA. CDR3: CSVRLANNEQFF. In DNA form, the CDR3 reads TGCAGCGTGAGACTAGCCAACAATGAGCAGTTCTTC.

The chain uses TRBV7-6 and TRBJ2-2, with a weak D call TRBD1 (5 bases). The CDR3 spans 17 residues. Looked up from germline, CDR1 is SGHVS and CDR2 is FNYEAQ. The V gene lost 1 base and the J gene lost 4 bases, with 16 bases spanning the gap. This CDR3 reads CASSLVGQPPSTGELFF. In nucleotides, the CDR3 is TGTGCCAGCAGCTTAGTGGGGCAGCCTCCTTCCACCGGGGAGCTGTTTTTT.

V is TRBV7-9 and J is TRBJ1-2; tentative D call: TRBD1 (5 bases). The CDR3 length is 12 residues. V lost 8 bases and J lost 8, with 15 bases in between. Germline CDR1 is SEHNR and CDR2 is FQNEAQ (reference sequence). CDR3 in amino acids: CASDYGGKGYTF. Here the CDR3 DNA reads TGTGCCAGCGATTACGGGGGTAAAGGCTACACCTTC.

The CDR3 loop is CASSLVPGDETQYF. The CDR3 region has the DNA TGTGCCAGCAGCTTAGTGCCGGGTGACGAGACCCAGTACTTC. J is TRBJ2-5 and V is TRBV7-6; D unresolved. Trimming pared 1 base from V and 5 bases from J, leaving 11 bases between. From germline, CDR1 is SGHVS and CDR2 FNYEAQ. CDR3 length: 14 amino acids.

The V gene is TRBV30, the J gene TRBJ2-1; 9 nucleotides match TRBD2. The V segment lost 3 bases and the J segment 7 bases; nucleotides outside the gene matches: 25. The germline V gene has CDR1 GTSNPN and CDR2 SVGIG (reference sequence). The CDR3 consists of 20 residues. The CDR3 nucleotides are TGTGCCTGGAGCCAAAGCGAAGAGAGAATTAGCGGGAGTGTTTCGAATGAGCAGTTCTTC. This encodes CAWSQSEERISGSVSNEQFF.

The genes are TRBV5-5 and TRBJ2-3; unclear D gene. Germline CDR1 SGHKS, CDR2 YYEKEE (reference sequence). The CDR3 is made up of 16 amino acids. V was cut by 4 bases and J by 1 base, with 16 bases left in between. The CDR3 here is CASSPEPGFRTDTQYF. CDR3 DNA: TGTGCCAGCAGCCCCGAACCCGGGTTCCGCACAGATACGCAGTATTTT. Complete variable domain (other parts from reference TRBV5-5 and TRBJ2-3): DAGVTQSPTHLIKTRGQQVTLRCSPISGHKSVSWYQQVLGQGPQFIFQYYEKEERGRGNFPDRFSARQFPNYSSELNVNALLLGDSALYLCASSPEPGFRTDTQYFGPGTRLTVL.

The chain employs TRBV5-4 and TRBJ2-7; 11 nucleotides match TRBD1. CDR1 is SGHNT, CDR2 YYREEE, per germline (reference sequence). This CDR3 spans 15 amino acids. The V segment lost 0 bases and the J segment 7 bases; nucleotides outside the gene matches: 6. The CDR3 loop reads CASSLGGQGAGEQYF. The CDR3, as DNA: TGTGCCAGCAGCTTGGGAGGACAGGGGGCGGGGGAGCAGTACTTC.

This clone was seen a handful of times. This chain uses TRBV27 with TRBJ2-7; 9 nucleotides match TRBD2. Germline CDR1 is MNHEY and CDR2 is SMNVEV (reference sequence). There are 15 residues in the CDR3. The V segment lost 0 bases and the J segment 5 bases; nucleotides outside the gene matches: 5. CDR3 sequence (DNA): TGTGCCAGCAGTTTATCGGCGGGAGGGCTCGACGAGCAGTACTTC. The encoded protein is CASSLSAGGLDEQYF.

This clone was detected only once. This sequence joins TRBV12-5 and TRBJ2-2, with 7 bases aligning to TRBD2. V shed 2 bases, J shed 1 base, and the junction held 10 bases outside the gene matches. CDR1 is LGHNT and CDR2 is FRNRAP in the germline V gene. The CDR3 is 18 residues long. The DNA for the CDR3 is TGTGCTAGTGGTTTGACCCGTAGACCGGGAGGGAACACCGGGGAGCTGTTTTTT. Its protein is CASGLTRRPGGNTGELFF. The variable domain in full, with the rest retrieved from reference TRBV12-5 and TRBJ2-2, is DARVTQTPRHKVTEMGQEVTMRCQPILGHNTVFWYRQTMMQGLELLAYFRNRAPLDDSGMPKDRFSAEMPDATLATLKIQPSEPRDSAVYFCASGLTRRPGGNTGELFFGEGSRLTVL.

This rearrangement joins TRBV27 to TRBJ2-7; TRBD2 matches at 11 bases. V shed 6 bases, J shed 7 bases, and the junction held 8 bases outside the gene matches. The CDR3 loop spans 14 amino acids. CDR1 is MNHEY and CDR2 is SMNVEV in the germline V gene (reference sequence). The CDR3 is CASRDSGRALEQYF. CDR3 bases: TGTGCCAGCAGGGATAGCGGGAGGGCCCTTGAGCAGTACTTC.

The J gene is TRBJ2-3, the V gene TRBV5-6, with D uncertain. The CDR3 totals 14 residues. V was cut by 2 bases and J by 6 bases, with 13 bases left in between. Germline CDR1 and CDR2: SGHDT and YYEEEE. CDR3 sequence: CASSFSGTPDTQYF. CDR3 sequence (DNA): TGTGCCAGCAGCTTTTCCGGTACCCCGGATACGCAGTATTTT.

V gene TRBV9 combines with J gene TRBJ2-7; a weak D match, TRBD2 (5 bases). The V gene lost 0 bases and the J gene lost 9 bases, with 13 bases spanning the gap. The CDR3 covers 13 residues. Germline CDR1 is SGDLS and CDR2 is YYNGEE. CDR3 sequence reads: CASSVAPREGQYF. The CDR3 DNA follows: TGTGCCAGCAGCGTAGCTCCTCGAGAGGGGCAGTACTTC.

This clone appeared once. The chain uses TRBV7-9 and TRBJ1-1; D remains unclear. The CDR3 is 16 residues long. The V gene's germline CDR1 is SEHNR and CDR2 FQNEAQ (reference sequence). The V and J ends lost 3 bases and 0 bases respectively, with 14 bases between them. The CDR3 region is CASSFPRGGLNTEAFF. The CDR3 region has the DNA TGTGCCAGCAGCTTCCCCCGTGGAGGGTTGAACACTGAAGCTTTCTTT.

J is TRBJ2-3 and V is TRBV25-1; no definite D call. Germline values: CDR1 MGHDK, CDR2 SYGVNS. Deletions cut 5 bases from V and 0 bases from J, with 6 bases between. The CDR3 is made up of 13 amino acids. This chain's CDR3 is CASSPSSTDTQYF. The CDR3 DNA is TGTGCCAGCAGTCCCAGTAGCACAGATACGCAGTATTTT.